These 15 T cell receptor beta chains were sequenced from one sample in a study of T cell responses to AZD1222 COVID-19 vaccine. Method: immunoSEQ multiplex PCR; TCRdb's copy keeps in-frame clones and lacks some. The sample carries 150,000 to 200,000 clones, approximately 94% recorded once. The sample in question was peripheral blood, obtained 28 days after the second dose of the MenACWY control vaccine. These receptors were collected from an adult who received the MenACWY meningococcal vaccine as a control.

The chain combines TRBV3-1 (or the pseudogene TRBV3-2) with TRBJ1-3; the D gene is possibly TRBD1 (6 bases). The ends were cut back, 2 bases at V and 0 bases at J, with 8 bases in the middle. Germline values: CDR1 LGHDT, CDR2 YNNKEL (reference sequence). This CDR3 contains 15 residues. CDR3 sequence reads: CASSQTGTSGNTIYF. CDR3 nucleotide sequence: TGTGCCAGCAGCCAAACAGGGACCTCTGGAAACACCATATATTTT.

CDR3 protein: CASSLQSGNTEAFF. The CDR3 bases are TGTGCCAGCAGTCTCCAGTCGGGGAACACTGAAGCTTTCTTT. This chain connects TRBV27 to TRBJ1-1; D not certain. Germline V gene lookup returns CDR1 MNHEY and CDR2 SMNVEV (reference sequence). The CDR3 sequence is 14 residues long. The V end was cut by 5 bases, the J end by 1 base, with 11 bases between.

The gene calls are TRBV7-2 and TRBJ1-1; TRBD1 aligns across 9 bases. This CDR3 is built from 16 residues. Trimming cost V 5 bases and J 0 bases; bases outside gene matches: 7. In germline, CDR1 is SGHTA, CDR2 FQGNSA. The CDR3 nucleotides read TGTGCCAGCAGCCGTCCCGGGACAGGGTTGAACACTGAAGCTTTCTTT. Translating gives CASSRPGTGLNTEAFF.

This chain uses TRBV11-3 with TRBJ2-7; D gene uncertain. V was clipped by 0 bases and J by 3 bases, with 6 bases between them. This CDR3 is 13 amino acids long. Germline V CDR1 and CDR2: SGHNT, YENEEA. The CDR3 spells CASSLDQFYEQYF. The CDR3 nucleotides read TGTGCCAGCAGCTTAGATCAGTTCTACGAGCAGTACTTC. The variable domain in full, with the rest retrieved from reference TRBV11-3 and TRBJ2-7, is EAGVVQSPRYKIIEKKQPVAFWCNPISGHNTLYWYLQNLGQGPELLIRYENEEAVDDSQLPKDRFSAERLKGVDSTLKIQPAELGDSAVYLCASSLDQFYEQYFGPGTRLTVT.

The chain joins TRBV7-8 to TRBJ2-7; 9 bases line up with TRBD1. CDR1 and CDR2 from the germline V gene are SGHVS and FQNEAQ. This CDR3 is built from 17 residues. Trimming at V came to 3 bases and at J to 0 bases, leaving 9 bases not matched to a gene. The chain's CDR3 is CASSLEEQGASSYEQYF. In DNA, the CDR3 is TGTGCCAGCAGCTTGGAAGAACAGGGGGCTAGCTCCTACGAGCAGTACTTC.

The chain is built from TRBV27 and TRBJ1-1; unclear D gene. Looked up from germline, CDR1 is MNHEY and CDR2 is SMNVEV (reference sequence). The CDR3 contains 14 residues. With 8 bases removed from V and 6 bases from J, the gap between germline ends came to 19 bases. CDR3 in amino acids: CASPGSVAVPEAFF. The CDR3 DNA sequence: TGTGCCAGCCCTGGGTCGGTGGCAGTCCCTGAAGCTTTCTTT.

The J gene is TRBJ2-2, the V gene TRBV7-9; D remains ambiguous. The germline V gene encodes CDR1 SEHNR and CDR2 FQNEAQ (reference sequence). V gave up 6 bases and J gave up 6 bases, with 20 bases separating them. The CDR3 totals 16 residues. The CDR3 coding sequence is TGTGCCAGCAGTTTCACGAGTTCAGGTAGTTCCGGGGAGCTGTTTTTT. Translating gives CASSFTSSGSSGELFF.

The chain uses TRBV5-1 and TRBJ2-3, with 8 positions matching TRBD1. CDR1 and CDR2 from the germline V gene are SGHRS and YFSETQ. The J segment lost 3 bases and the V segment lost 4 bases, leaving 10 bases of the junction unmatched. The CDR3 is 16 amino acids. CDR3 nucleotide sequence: TGCGCCAGCAGCCGACGTGGACAGGGTATAACAGATACGCAGTATTTT. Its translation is CASSRRGQGITDTQYF.

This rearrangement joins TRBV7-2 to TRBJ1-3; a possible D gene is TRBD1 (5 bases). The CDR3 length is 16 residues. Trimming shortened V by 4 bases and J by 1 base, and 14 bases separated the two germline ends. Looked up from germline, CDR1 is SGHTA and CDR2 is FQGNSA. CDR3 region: CASSYSAQGSGNTIYF. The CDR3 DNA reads TGTGCCAGCAGCTACAGCGCCCAGGGTTCTGGAAACACCATATATTTT.

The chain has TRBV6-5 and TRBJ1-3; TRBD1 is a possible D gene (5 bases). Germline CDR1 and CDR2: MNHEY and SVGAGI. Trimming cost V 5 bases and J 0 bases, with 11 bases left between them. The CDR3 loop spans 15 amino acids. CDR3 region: CASSPGLLSGNTIYF. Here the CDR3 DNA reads TGTGCCAGCAGTCCGGGACTGCTCTCTGGAAACACCATATATTTT.

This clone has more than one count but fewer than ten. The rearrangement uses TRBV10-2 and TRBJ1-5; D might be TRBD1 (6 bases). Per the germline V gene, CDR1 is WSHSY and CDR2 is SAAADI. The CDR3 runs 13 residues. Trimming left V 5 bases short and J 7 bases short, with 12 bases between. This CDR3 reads CASSSGVWQPQHF. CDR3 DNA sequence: TGCGCCAGCAGTTCAGGGGTTTGGCAGCCCCAGCATTTT.

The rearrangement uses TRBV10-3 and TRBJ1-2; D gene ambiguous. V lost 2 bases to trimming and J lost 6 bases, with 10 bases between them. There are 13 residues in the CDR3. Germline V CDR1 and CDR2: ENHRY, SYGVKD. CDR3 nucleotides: TGTGCCATCAGTGAGCCATCCTCAAATGGCTACACCTTC. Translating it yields CAISEPSSNGYTF.

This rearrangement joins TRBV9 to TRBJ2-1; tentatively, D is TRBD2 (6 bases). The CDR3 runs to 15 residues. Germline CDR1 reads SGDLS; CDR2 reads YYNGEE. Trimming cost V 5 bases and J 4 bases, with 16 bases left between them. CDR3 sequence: CASSSLSGKYNEQFF. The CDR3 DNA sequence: TGTGCCAGCAGTTCCCTTAGCGGAAAGTACAATGAGCAGTTCTTC.

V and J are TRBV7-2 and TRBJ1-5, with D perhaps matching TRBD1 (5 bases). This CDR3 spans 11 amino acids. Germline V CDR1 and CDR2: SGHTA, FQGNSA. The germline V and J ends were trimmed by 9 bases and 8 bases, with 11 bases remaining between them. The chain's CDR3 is CASGGVEPQHF. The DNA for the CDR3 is TGTGCCAGTGGAGGGGTTGAGCCCCAGCATTTT.

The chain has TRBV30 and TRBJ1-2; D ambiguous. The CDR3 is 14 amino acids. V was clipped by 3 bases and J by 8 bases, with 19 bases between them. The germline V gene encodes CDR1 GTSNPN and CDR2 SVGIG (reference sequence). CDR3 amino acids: CAWRDLDPTGGYTF. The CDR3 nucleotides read TGTGCCTGGAGGGACCTGGATCCGACGGGAGGCTACACCTTC.